The 21 T cell receptor beta chains in this list originate from one sample, sequenced in a study of blood T cell repertoires in COVID-19. Profiling relied on immunoSEQ multiplex PCR, and the TCRdb table lists in-frame clones only, not all of them. The sample records around 130,000 clones, roughly 80% being singletons. Specimen: peripheral blood. Every receptor here comes from an elderly woman with acute or convalescent COVID-19.

J is TRBJ1-5 and V is TRBV21-1; TRBD1, the table's D call, lacks a check against the DNA. TRBV21-1 is classified as a pseudogene. The CDR3 loop spans 17 amino acids. The CDR3 here is CASSKGVRTENNQPQHF. The DNA of the CDR3 is TGTGCCAGCAGCAAAGGGGTCCGGACAGAAAACAATCAGCCCCAGCATTTT.

V gene TRBV27 combines with J gene TRBJ2-1; possibly TRBD1 for D (5 bases). Germline V gives CDR1 MNHEY, CDR2 SMNVEV (reference sequence). The CDR3 covers 14 residues. Trimming cost V 2 bases and J 5 bases, with 10 bases left between them. The DNA of the CDR3 is TGTGCCAGCAGTTTACTCAGGGAAGACAATGAGCAGTTCTTC. Translated: CASSLLREDNEQFF.

This clone was seen once. In nucleotides, the CDR3 is TGCGCCAGCAGTGTTATGAACACTGAAGCTTTCTTT. This translates into CASSVMNTEAFF. V gene TRBV10-2 combines with J gene TRBJ1-1; D unresolved. Trimming left V 4 bases short and J 0 bases short, with 3 bases between. Germline V lookup: CDR1 WSHSY, CDR2 SAAADI. The CDR3 is 12 amino acids.

CDR3 in amino acids: CASSPQGGQPQHF. The CDR3 region has the DNA TGTGCCAGCAGTCCCCAGGGTGGTCAGCCCCAGCATTTT. J is TRBJ1-5 and V is TRBV12-3 or TRBV12-4; a weak D match, TRBD1 (5 bases). V was trimmed by 5 bases and J by 6 bases, leaving 11 bases between them. The CDR3 consists of 13 residues.

The chain employs TRBV28 and TRBJ2-4; a weak D match, TRBD2 (5 bases). V dropped 10 bases and J dropped 4 bases, with 14 bases sitting between them. Germline V CDR1 and CDR2: MDHEN, SYDVKM. The CDR3 loop spans 13 amino acids. CDR3 region: CATAASGKNIQYF. The CDR3 nucleotides are TGTGCCACCGCAGCCTCGGGAAAAAACATTCAGTACTTC.

This clone was observed once. The chain employs TRBV7-8 and TRBJ2-2; TRBD2 matches 8 bases. CDR1 SGHVS and CDR2 FQNEAQ come from the germline V gene. There are 16 residues in the CDR3. V shed 5 bases, J shed 2 bases, and the junction held 7 bases outside the gene matches. CDR3 region: CASSPPGLGNTGELFF. CDR3 nucleotides: TGTGCCAGCAGCCCCCCGGGACTAGGAAACACCGGGGAGCTGTTTTTT. The full variable domain, completed using reference TRBV7-8 and TRBJ2-2, is GAGVSQSPRYKVAKRGQDVALRCDPISGHVSLFWYQQALGQGPEFLTYFQNEAQLDKSGLPSDRFFAERPEGSVSTLKIQRTQQEDSAVYLCASSPPGLGNTGELFFGEGSRLTVL.

The chain carries TRBV7-9 and TRBJ2-7; 12 bases line up with TRBD1. V trimming: 3 bases; J trimming: 2 bases; junction bases outside the gene matches: 2. The CDR3 runs to 15 residues. Germline V gene lookup returns CDR1 SEHNR and CDR2 FQNEAQ (reference sequence). CDR3: CASSFGTGGTYEQYF. CDR3 coding DNA: TGTGCCAGCAGCTTCGGGACAGGGGGCACCTACGAGCAGTACTTC.

This sequence joins TRBV7-8 and TRBJ1-6; weak D call: TRBD1 (5 bases). The CDR3 loop spans 16 amino acids. The germline V gene encodes CDR1 SGHVS and CDR2 FQNEAQ. V dropped 1 base and J dropped 7 bases, with 14 bases sitting between them. The CDR3 spells CASSLVGGQGNSPLHF. The CDR3 DNA reads as TGTGCCAGCAGCTTAGTGGGGGGTCAGGGAAATTCACCCCTCCACTTT.

This clone was counted a single time. CDR3 amino acids: CASSPWATDTQYF. The CDR3 DNA is TGTGCCAGCAGCCCATGGGCGACAGATACGCAGTATTTT. The rearrangement joins TRBV7-9 to TRBJ2-3; D is unclear. Between the trimmed V and J ends, which lost 5 bases and 3 bases, there was a span of 9 bases. The CDR3 consists of 13 residues. Germline V lookup: CDR1 SEHNR, CDR2 FQNEAQ (reference sequence). The variable domain in full, completed from reference TRBV7-9 and TRBJ2-3, reads DTGVSQNPRHKITKRGQNVTFRCDPISEHNRLYWYRQTLGQGPEFLTYFQNEAQLEKSRLLSDRFSAERPKGSFSTLEIQRTEQGDSAMYLCASSPWATDTQYFGPGTRLTVL.

The rearrangement joins TRBV6-5 to TRBJ1-5; TRBD1 matches at 8 bases. The CDR3 runs to 14 residues. Per germline, CDR1 MNHEY and CDR2 SVGAGI. Losses at the gene ends were 0 bases for V and 7 bases for J; bases not matched to a gene: 2. CDR3 DNA sequence: TGTGCCAGCAGTTACTCAGCAGGGGGCCAGCCCCAGCATTTT. It specifies CASSYSAGGQPQHF.

J is TRBJ1-2 and V is TRBV15; D not certain. CDR1 is LNHNV, CDR2 YYDKDF, per germline (reference sequence). This CDR3 region has 14 residues. Trimming removed 4 bases at V and 6 bases at J, with 15 bases between. The CDR3 nucleotides are TGTGCCACCAGCAAATTGGAGAGGTCTGATGGCTACACCTTC. As protein: CATSKLERSDGYTF.

This rearrangement joins TRBV27 to TRBJ1-6; D is unresolved. The CDR3 covers 15 residues. Deletions cut 0 bases from V and 6 bases from J, with 9 bases between. In germline, CDR1 is MNHEY, CDR2 SMNVEV (reference sequence). CDR3 bases: TGTGCCAGCAGTTTATCTAGTCAGGCTAATTCACCCCTCCACTTT. Amino acids: CASSLSSQANSPLHF.

This chain joins TRBV10-3 and TRBJ2-2; possible D gene TRBD2, 6 bases. The CDR3 runs 15 residues. The V end was cut by 8 bases, the J end by 11 bases, with 24 bases between. From germline, CDR1 is ENHRY and CDR2 SYGVKD. The CDR3 sequence is CAIQGVAGNAGELFF. In nucleotides, the CDR3 is TGTGCCATCCAAGGGGTGGCGGGAAACGCGGGTGAGCTGTTTTTT.

The chain uses TRBV13 and TRBJ2-3, with D uncertain. Trimming took off 2 bases at V and 4 bases at J, with 13 bases between the two ends. This CDR3 spans 15 amino acids. Per germline, CDR1 PRHDT and CDR2 FYEKMQ (reference sequence). The CDR3 is CASSLYPGFPDTQYF. CDR3 DNA sequence: TGTGCCAGCAGCTTATACCCCGGGTTTCCAGATACGCAGTATTTT.

The CDR3 nucleotides are TGTGCCAGCAGAAACACAGCCCACAGGGATCAGCCCCAGCATTTT. Translation gives CASRNTAHRDQPQHF. This rearrangement joins TRBV28 to TRBJ1-5; perhaps TRBD1 as D (6 bases). The CDR3 contains 15 residues. Germline CDR1 is MDHEN and CDR2 is SYDVKM. V lost 6 bases and J 5 bases, leaving 17 bases between the germline ends.

The V gene is TRBV18, the J gene TRBJ1-3; D possibly corresponds to TRBD1 (5 bases). The CDR3 covers 16 residues. With 5 bases removed from V and 0 bases from J, the gap between germline ends came to 14 bases. The germline CDR1 and CDR2 sequences are KGHSH and LQKENI. Written as DNA, the CDR3 is TGTGCCAGCTCAATGGGGCCAGTCGACTCTGGAAACACCATATATTTT. Amino acids: CASSMGPVDSGNTIYF. Based on the CDR3 plus reference TRBV18 and TRBJ1-3, the full variable domain is NAGVMQNPRHLVRRRGQEARLRCSPMKGHSHVYWYRQLPEEGLKFMVYLQKENIIDESGMPKERFSAEFPKEGPSILRIQQVVRGDSAAYFCASSMGPVDSGNTIYFGEGSWLTVV.

The V gene is TRBV20-1, the J gene TRBJ1-4, with a weak D call TRBD1 (5 bases). V was trimmed by 3 bases and J by 4 bases, leaving 12 bases between them. Germline values: CDR1 DFQATT, CDR2 SNEGSKA (reference sequence). This CDR3 is 14 amino acids long. The CDR3 is CSASLGQLNEKLFF. CDR3 in DNA: TGCAGTGCTAGTCTGGGGCAGCTTAATGAAAAACTGTTTTTT.

The chain carries TRBV19 and TRBJ1-6; D unresolved. Per germline, CDR1 LNHDA and CDR2 SQIVND (reference sequence). CDR3 size: 15 residues. V was cut by 5 bases and J by 10 bases, with 18 bases left in between. The CDR3, as DNA: TGTGCCAGTAGTGAAAACCGGGTCGGCAGCTCACCCCTCCACTTT. This sequence encodes CASSENRVGSSPLHF.

This clone was recorded at least ten times. V is TRBV7-9 and J is TRBJ2-2; 8 bases align to TRBD2. The length of the CDR3 is 17 residues. J lost 6 bases, V lost 2 bases, and 11 bases had no gene match. Germline loops: CDR1 SEHNR, CDR2 FQNEAQ (reference sequence). CDR3 in DNA: TGTGCCAGCAGCTTATATTCCGGGACTAGAGTCGCCGGGGAGCTGTTTTTT. This gives the protein CASSLYSGTRVAGELFF.

The chain recombines TRBV11-3 with TRBJ1-2; 8 bases are shared with TRBD1. V shed 0 bases, J shed 0 bases, and the junction held 12 bases outside the gene matches. The germline CDR1 and CDR2 sequences are SGHNT and YENEEA. The CDR3 has 19 amino acids. The CDR3 loop is CASSLERQGNSSSNYGYTF. In DNA form, the CDR3 reads TGTGCCAGCAGCTTAGAACGACAGGGGAATTCATCTTCTAACTATGGCTACACCTTC. The complete variable domain, with remaining parts taken from reference TRBV11-3 and TRBJ1-2, reads EAGVVQSPRYKIIEKKQPVAFWCNPISGHNTLYWYLQNLGQGPELLIRYENEEAVDDSQLPKDRFSAERLKGVDSTLKIQPAELGDSAVYLCASSLERQGNSSSNYGYTFGSGTRLTVV.

The chain combines TRBV28 with TRBJ2-1, with TRBD1 as a possible D gene (5 bases). The CDR3 runs to 15 residues. The ends were cut back, 5 bases at V and 7 bases at J, with 18 bases in the middle. CDR1 and CDR2 from the germline V gene are MDHEN and SYDVKM. CDR3 bases: TGTGCCAGCAGTAGACAGCTTCGTCCTACTAATGAGCAGTTCTTC. Encoded protein: CASSRQLRPTNEQFF.